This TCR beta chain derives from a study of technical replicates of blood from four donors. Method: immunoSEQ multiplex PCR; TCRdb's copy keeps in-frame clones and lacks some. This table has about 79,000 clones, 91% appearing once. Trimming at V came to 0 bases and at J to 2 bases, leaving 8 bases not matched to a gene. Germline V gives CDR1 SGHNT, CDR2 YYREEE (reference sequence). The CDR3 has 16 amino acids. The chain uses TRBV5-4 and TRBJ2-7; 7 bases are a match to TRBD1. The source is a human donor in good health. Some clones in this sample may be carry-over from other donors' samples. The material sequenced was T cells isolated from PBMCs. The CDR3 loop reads CASSLGSDRAPYEQYF. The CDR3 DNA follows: TGTGCCAGCAGCTTGGGTTCCGACAGGGCCCCCTACGAGCAGTACTTC.